A selection of T cell receptor beta chains follows, all from one sample in a study of blood T cell repertoires in COVID-19. Some clones are missing from TCRdb's copy, which holds only in-frame ones; the method was immunoSEQ multiplex PCR. Among hundreds of thousands of clones listed, under 90% were seen once. Sequenced: peripheral blood. These receptors originate from a man aged 30 to 45 with active or convalescent COVID-19. Both conserved end residues are part of each CDR3. The D gene is left open where the match is weak. Where a row states a size, it is once, few, many or the class of an expanded clone; other rows omit it.

>TRBV30|TRBJ2-7|TRBD1|.
CACNRGSYEQYF
TGTGCCTGCAACAGGGGCTCCTACGAGCAGTACTTC
>TRBV18|TRBJ2-1|.|.
CASSPLMRLVESEQFF
TGTGCCAGCTCACCACTGATGAGACTAGTTGAATCTGAGCAGTTCTTC
>TRBV24-1|TRBJ2-5|TRBD2|once
CATSEGGRAKETQYF
TGTGCCACCAGTGAGGGCGGGAGGGCGAAAGAGACCCAGTACTTC
>TRBV7-9|TRBJ2-7|TRBD2|.
CASSSRGLAGVEQYF
TGTGCCAGCAGTTCTCGGGGACTAGCGGGAGTCGAGCAGTACTTC
>TRBV9|TRBJ2-5|.|.
CASSVGGNLLETQYF
TGTGCCAGCAGCGTAGGAGGAAACCTACTAGAGACCCAGTACTTC
>TRBV4-3|TRBJ1-2|TRBD1|.
CASSPFLGQGGYGYTF
TGCGCCAGCAGCCCCTTCCTCGGACAGGGCGGCTATGGCTACACCTTC
>TRBV5-1|TRBJ1-4|TRBD1|.
CASSQTGNYEKLFF
TGCGCCAGCAGCCAGACAGGGAACTATGAAAAACTGTTTTTT
>TRBV5-5|TRBJ1-5|.|.
CASSLAGGPVMPQHF
TGTGCCAGCAGCTTGGCGGGGGGCCCGGTGATGCCCCAGCATTTT
>TRBV30|TRBJ2-1|.|.
CAWSVWPRGAGHNEQFF
TGTGCCTGGAGTGTATGGCCCCGGGGGGCAGGTCACAATGAGCAGTTCTTC
>TRBV6-5|TRBJ2-5|TRBD1|.
CASTLGQKQETQYF
TGTGCCAGCACCTTGGGACAGAAGCAAGAGACCCAGTACTTC
>TRBV29-1|TRBJ1-1|.|.
CSPGGGNTEAFF
TGCAGCCCGGGGGGAGGGAACACTGAAGCTTTCTTT
>TRBV3-1/TRBV3-2|TRBJ2-1|TRBD2|.
CASSQSGLAGSNEQFF
TGTGCCAGCAGCCAGTCGGGCCTAGCGGGTAGCAATGAGCAGTTCTTC
>TRBV4-2|TRBJ1-5|TRBD1|.
CASSTTGTGGGSNQPQHF
TGTGCCAGCAGCACCACCGGGACAGGGGGCGGGAGCAATCAGCCCCAGCATTTT
>TRBV6-6|TRBJ1-1|.|.
CASSTLGGLSTEAFF
TGTGCCAGCAGTACCCTGGGAGGCTTGAGCACTGAAGCTTTCTTT
>TRBV10-3|TRBJ1-5|.|once
CAISGGNSNQPQHF
TGTGCCATCAGTGGGGGCAATAGCAATCAGCCCCAGCATTTT
>TRBV18|TRBJ2-3|TRBD1|.
CASSTGADTQYF
TGTGCCAGCTCGACAGGGGCAGATACGCAGTATTTT
>TRBV6-5|TRBJ1-1|TRBD1|.
CASRRQGAEAFF
TGTGCCAGCAGACGACAGGGGGCCGAAGCTTTCTTT
>TRBV30|TRBJ2-5|.|.
CAWSLTKQETQYF
TGTGCCTGGAGTCTAACTAAGCAAGAGACCCAGTACTTC
>TRBV7-9|TRBJ1-2|.|.
CASSLAHLADYGYTF
TGTGCCAGCAGCTTGGCCCACCTCGCAGATTATGGCTACACCTTC
>TRBV7-6|TRBJ2-7|TRBD1|.
CASSSYRGLYEQYF
TGTGCCAGCAGCTCCTACAGGGGGCTCTACGAGCAGTACTTC
>TRBV2|TRBJ1-1|TRBD1|many
CASSEQGVYTEAFF
TGTGCCAGCAGTGAACAGGGGGTTTACACTGAAGCTTTCTTT
>TRBV27|TRBJ1-6|TRBD1|few
CASSPTGGFGSPLHF
TGTGCCAGCAGTCCAACAGGGGGCTTCGGTTCACCCCTCCACTTT
>TRBV6-6|TRBJ2-2|TRBD2|.
CASSHPGTRSNTGELFF
TGTGCCAGCAGTCACCCCGGGACTAGATCCAACACCGGGGAGCTGTTTTTT
>TRBV18|TRBJ1-1|.|.
CASSPKAAGAMNTEAFF
TGTGCCAGCTCACCAAAAGCGGCGGGGGCCATGAACACTGAAGCTTTCTTT
>TRBV18|TRBJ2-7|.|.
CASSPLRVGYEQYF
TGTGCCAGCTCACCACTCAGGGTCGGCTACGAGCAGTACTTC
>TRBV27|TRBJ2-5|.|.
CASSYRAVETQYF
TGTGCCAGCAGTTACAGGGCTGTCGAGACCCAGTACTTC
>TRBV7-2|TRBJ2-7|.|.
CASSPHRAGLTYEQYF
TGTGCCAGCAGCCCCCATCGGGCGGGGCTTACATACGAGCAGTACTTC
>TRBV3-1/TRBV3-2|TRBJ1-1|TRBD1|.
CASSHRKRQGMRTEAFF
TGTGCCAGCAGCCACCGAAAAAGACAGGGGATGAGGACTGAAGCTTTCTTT
>TRBV2|TRBJ1-2|TRBD1|once
CASRTQGALGFGYTF
TGTGCCAGCAGGACACAGGGGGCGCTTGGTTTCGGCTACACCTTC
>TRBV6-6|TRBJ2-1|.|.
CASGRGNEQFF
TGTGCCAGCGGTAGGGGGAATGAGCAGTTCTTC
>TRBV10-3|TRBJ1-2|.|once
CAITQDLNYGYTF
TGTGCCATCACCCAGGACTTAAACTATGGCTACACCTTC
>TRBV11-2|TRBJ2-7|TRBD1|.
CASSFPDRGRDNGYEQYF
TGTGCCAGCAGCTTCCCGGACAGGGGGCGCGACAATGGCTACGAGCAGTACTTC
>TRBV28|TRBJ2-7|.|.
CASRPTGGSHEQYF
TGTGCCAGCAGACCCACCGGGGGAAGCCACGAGCAGTACTTC
>TRBV19|TRBJ2-2|TRBD1|.
CASSNRGFTGELFF
TGTGCCAGTAGTAACAGGGGGTTCACCGGGGAGCTGTTTTTT
>TRBV28|TRBJ1-3|.|.
CASSERRSSIYF
TGTGCCAGCAGCGAACGTAGATCGTCCATATATTTT
>TRBV3-1/TRBV3-2|TRBJ2-1|TRBD2|.
CATGGSSSYNEQFF
TGTGCCACCGGGGGGTCGAGCTCCTACAATGAGCAGTTCTTC
>TRBV9|TRBJ1-1|TRBD1|.
CASSTGGRAEAFF
TGTGCCAGCTCCACAGGGGGCCGCGCTGAAGCTTTCTTT
>TRBV7-2|TRBJ1-3|.|.
CASSPPRGVSGNTIYF
TGTGCCAGCAGCCCTCCCCGGGGAGTATCCGGAAACACCATATATTTT
>TRBV28|TRBJ2-5|.|few
CASSLVRTAFEETQYF
TGTGCCAGCAGTTTAGTTCGGACAGCTTTTGAAGAGACCCAGTACTTC
>TRBV11-2|TRBJ2-3|TRBD2|.
CASSLLRSGGLTDTQYF
TGTGCCAGCAGCTTACTCCGTTCGGGGGGTCTCACAGATACGCAGTATTTT
>TRBV27|TRBJ1-1|TRBD1|.
CASSKSPGQPMNTEAFF
TGTGCCAGCAGCAAATCTCCGGGACAGCCAATGAACACTGAAGCTTTCTTT
>TRBV29-1|TRBJ2-5|.|.
CSVAGEETQYF
TGCAGCGTGGCAGGGGAGGAGACCCAGTACTTC
>TRBV7-8|TRBJ2-7|TRBD1|.
CASSQERDRIYEQYF
TGTGCCAGCAGCCAAGAACGGGACAGGATCTACGAGCAGTACTTC
>TRBV19|TRBJ1-2|.|few
CASSIGTGSAGYGYTF
TGTGCCAGTAGTATAGGAACCGGGTCCGCGGGCTATGGCTACACCTTC
>TRBV28|TRBJ1-1|.|once
CASSLSPFDTKNTEAFF
TGTGCCAGCAGTTTATCCCCATTCGACACAAAGAACACTGAAGCTTTCTTT
>TRBV28|TRBJ1-2|TRBD1|.
CASSLPGGTGSNYGYTF
TGTGCCAGCAGCTTACCCGGGGGGACAGGATCTAACTATGGCTACACCTTC
>TRBV5-1|TRBJ1-2|.|.
CASSFSGNYGYTF
TGCGCCAGCAGCTTTTCAGGGAACTATGGCTACACCTTC
>TRBV7-2|TRBJ2-7|TRBD2|.
CASSLGGSSEQYF
TGTGCCAGCAGCTTGGGGGGGAGTAGCGAGCAGTACTTC
>TRBV7-9|TRBJ2-2|TRBD1|.
CASSPLTPGQGNTGELFF
TGTGCCAGCAGCCCTTTGACTCCGGGACAGGGGAACACCGGGGAGCTGTTTTTT
>TRBV3-1/TRBV3-2|TRBJ2-3|TRBD2|.
CASSQGLAGVTQYF
TGTGCCAGCAGCCAGGGACTAGCGGGGGTTACGCAGTATTTT
>TRBV21-1|TRBJ2-3|.|once
CASSKMQDRVPDTQYF
TGTGCCAGCAGCAAAATGCAGGACAGGGTGCCAGATACGCAGTATTTT
>TRBV29-1|TRBJ2-1|TRBD1|.
CSVARQGALYNEQFF
TGCAGCGTTGCGCGGCAGGGGGCCCTCTACAATGAGCAGTTCTTC
>TRBV12-5|TRBJ2-1|TRBD2|.
CASGLRPSGRPESSYNEQFF
TGTGCTAGTGGTTTGAGACCTAGCGGGAGGCCCGAAAGCTCCTACAATGAGCAGTTCTTC
>TRBV7-2|TRBJ1-3|.|.
CASSAQVFSGNTIYF
TGTGCCAGCAGCGCCCAGGTTTTCTCTGGAAACACCATATATTTT
>TRBV5-5|TRBJ2-6|.|.
CASSLEGAGANVLTF
TGTGCCAGCAGCTTGGAGGGGGCTGGGGCCAACGTCCTGACTTTC
>TRBV2|TRBJ1-6|TRBD1|.
CASSAQGASNNSPLHF
TGTGCCAGCAGTGCACAGGGGGCGTCGAATAATTCACCCCTCCACTTT
>TRBV29-1|TRBJ1-4|.|.
CSVDQGPGEKLFF
TGCAGCGTTGACCAGGGGCCGGGAGAAAAACTGTTTTTT
>TRBV7-9|TRBJ2-7|.|.
CASSLGAVYEQYF
TGTGCCAGCAGCTTAGGGGCAGTCTACGAGCAGTACTTC
>TRBV6-1|TRBJ1-3|.|.
CASSEVLGAGRRGNTIYF
TGTGCCAGCAGTGAAGTATTAGGGGCGGGGAGAAGAGGAAACACCATATATTTT
>TRBV11-2|TRBJ1-1|.|.
CASLLNSGNTEAFF
TGTGCCAGCCTCTTGAATAGCGGGAACACTGAAGCTTTCTTT